These T cell receptor beta chains were read from a single sample in a study of response to subunit inactivated influenza vaccine. TCRdb reprocessed the RT-PCR reads with MiXCR, giving one entry per CDR3 protein. Seen here are about 180,000 distinct CDR3 sequences, about 10% observed once, and the top ten hold roughly 10%. Material: non-naive T cells sorted from PBMCs, obtained on the day of vaccination. Receptors originate from a man aged 50 to 59 who received an inactivated influenza vaccine. The CDR3 runs from the conserved cysteine through the conserved F or W. Each record gives: D gene, J gene, clone size, V gene, CDR3 protein, CDR3 DNA. The D gene is left open where the match is weak. Clone size is stated in some rows and not others, as once, few, many or a class when expanded.

D gene: TRBD2
J gene: TRBJ2-1
clone size: many
V gene: TRBV4-3
CDR3 protein: CASSQDWRTSGSNEQFF
CDR3 DNA: TGCGCCAGCAGCCAAGATTGGAGGACTAGCGGGTCCAATGAGCAGTTCTTC

D gene: TRBD1
J gene: TRBJ2-7
clone size: -
V gene: TRBV15
CDR3 protein: CATSQDRGRYEQYF
CDR3 DNA: TGTGCCACCAGCCAGGACAGGGGGCGGTACGAGCAGTACTTC

D gene: -
J gene: TRBJ2-1
clone size: -
V gene: TRBV11-2
CDR3 protein: CASSLLWFDEQFF
CDR3 DNA: TGTGCCAGCAGCTTGCTGTGGTTCGATGAGCAGTTCTTC

D gene: -
J gene: TRBJ2-1
clone size: -
V gene: TRBV20-1
CDR3 protein: CSAQPVFYNNEQFF
CDR3 DNA: TGCAGTGCCCAGCCAGTCTTCTATAACAATGAGCAGTTCTTC

D gene: TRBD2
J gene: TRBJ2-1
clone size: many
V gene: TRBV4-3
CDR3 protein: CASSRDRLAGGLQFF
CDR3 DNA: TGCGCCAGCAGCCGAGATCGACTAGCGGGGGGGCTTCAGTTCTTC

D gene: -
J gene: TRBJ1-2
clone size: few
V gene: TRBV28
CDR3 protein: CASSSTTTGSYTF
CDR3 DNA: TGTGCCAGCAGTTCCACTACCACAGGGAGCTACACCTTC

D gene: -
J gene: TRBJ2-1
clone size: -
V gene: TRBV7-2
CDR3 protein: CASSGLGGTFDEQFF
CDR3 DNA: TGTGCCAGCAGCGGATTAGGGGGAACTTTTGATGAGCAGTTCTTC

D gene: -
J gene: TRBJ1-2
clone size: -
V gene: TRBV15
CDR3 protein: CATSRDTGRIYGYTF
CDR3 DNA: TGTGCCACCAGCAGAGATACAGGGCGGATTTATGGCTACACCTTC

D gene: -
J gene: TRBJ1-4
clone size: many
V gene: TRBV7-2
CDR3 protein: CASSSSGGLLFF
CDR3 DNA: TGTGCCAGCAGCTCCTCTGGGGGTTTACTGTTTTTT

D gene: TRBD1
J gene: TRBJ2-6
clone size: -
V gene: TRBV12-3/TRBV12-4
CDR3 protein: CASRADRGLYSGANVLTF
CDR3 DNA: TGTGCCAGCAGGGCCGACAGGGGGCTCTATTCTGGGGCCAACGTCCTGACTTTC

D gene: -
J gene: TRBJ2-5
clone size: -
V gene: TRBV5-6
CDR3 protein: CASSRILQETQYF
CDR3 DNA: TGTGCCAGCAGTCGAATCCTACAAGAGACCCAGTACTTC

D gene: -
J gene: TRBJ2-3
clone size: many
V gene: TRBV5-6
CDR3 protein: CASSLEPTDTQYF
CDR3 DNA: TGTGCCAGCAGCTTGGAACCCACAGATACGCAGTATTTT

D gene: -
J gene: TRBJ1-2
clone size: -
V gene: TRBV12-3/TRBV12-4
CDR3 protein: CASRGIRDYGYTF
CDR3 DNA: TGTGCCAGCAGGGGGATTCGGGACTATGGCTACACCTTC

D gene: TRBD2
J gene: TRBJ2-5
clone size: -
V gene: TRBV3-1
CDR3 protein: CASSQDHQAGKTQYF
CDR3 DNA: TGTGCCAGCAGCCAAGATCACCAAGCGGGGAAGACCCAGTACTTC

D gene: TRBD2
J gene: TRBJ2-7
clone size: many
V gene: TRBV20-1
CDR3 protein: CSAGLAGRSEQYF
CDR3 DNA: TGCAGTGCGGGACTAGCGGGAAGAAGCGAGCAGTACTTC

D gene: TRBD1
J gene: TRBJ1-1
clone size: many
V gene: TRBV10-2
CDR3 protein: CASSPDRDREAFF
CDR3 DNA: TGCGCCAGCAGTCCCGATCGGGACAGGGAAGCTTTCTTT

D gene: -
J gene: TRBJ2-7
clone size: few
V gene: TRBV14
CDR3 protein: CASSQEGGPAYEQYF
CDR3 DNA: TGTGCCAGCAGCCAAGAAGGTGGGCCAGCCTACGAGCAGTACTTC

D gene: -
J gene: TRBJ2-3
clone size: -
V gene: TRBV12-3/TRBV12-4
CDR3 protein: CASSLASFGDTQYF
CDR3 DNA: TGTGCCAGCAGTTTAGCCTCTTTCGGAGATACGCAGTATTTT

D gene: -
J gene: TRBJ2-1
clone size: few
V gene: TRBV20-1
CDR3 protein: CSAIGGVGDEQFF
CDR3 DNA: TGCAGTGCTATCGGCGGGGTGGGCGATGAGCAGTTCTTC

D gene: -
J gene: TRBJ2-1
clone size: medium-sized
V gene: TRBV12-3/TRBV12-4
CDR3 protein: CASSFVSTYNEQFF
CDR3 DNA: TGTGCCAGCAGTTTCGTCTCTACCTACAATGAGCAGTTCTTC

D gene: -
J gene: TRBJ2-7
clone size: many
V gene: TRBV5-1
CDR3 protein: CASSPDVVYEQYF
CDR3 DNA: TGCGCCAGCAGCCCGGACGTCGTCTACGAGCAGTACTTC

D gene: TRBD2
J gene: TRBJ2-1
clone size: many
V gene: TRBV12-3/TRBV12-4
CDR3 protein: CASSFLAGANEQFF
CDR3 DNA: TGTGCCAGCAGTTTTCTAGCGGGCGCGAATGAGCAGTTCTTC

D gene: TRBD1
J gene: TRBJ2-1
clone size: -
V gene: TRBV7-3
CDR3 protein: CASSPDRDREKFF
CDR3 DNA: TGTGCCAGCAGCCCGGACCGGGACAGGGAGAAGTTCTTC

D gene: -
J gene: TRBJ2-6
clone size: -
V gene: TRBV2
CDR3 protein: CASAGIISTGANVLTF
CDR3 DNA: TGTGCCAGCGCCGGGATTATCTCAACCGGGGCCAACGTCCTGACTTTC

D gene: -
J gene: TRBJ2-7
clone size: many
V gene: TRBV12-3/TRBV12-4
CDR3 protein: CASSFGGEQYF
CDR3 DNA: TGTGCCAGCAGTTTCGGTGGCGAGCAGTACTTC